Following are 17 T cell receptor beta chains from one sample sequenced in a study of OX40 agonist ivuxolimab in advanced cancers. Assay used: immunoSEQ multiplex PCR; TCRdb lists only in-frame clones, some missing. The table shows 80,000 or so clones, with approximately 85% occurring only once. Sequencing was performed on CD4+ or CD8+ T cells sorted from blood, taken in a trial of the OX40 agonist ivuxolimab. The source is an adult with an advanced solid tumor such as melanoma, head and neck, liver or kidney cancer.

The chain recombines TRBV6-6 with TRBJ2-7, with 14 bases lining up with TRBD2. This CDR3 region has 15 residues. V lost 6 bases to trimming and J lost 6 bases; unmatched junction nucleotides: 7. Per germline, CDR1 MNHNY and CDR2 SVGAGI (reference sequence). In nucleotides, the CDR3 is TGTGCCAGCAGACCGGGACTAGCGGGGGAGATCGAGCAGTACTTC. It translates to CASRPGLAGEIEQYF.

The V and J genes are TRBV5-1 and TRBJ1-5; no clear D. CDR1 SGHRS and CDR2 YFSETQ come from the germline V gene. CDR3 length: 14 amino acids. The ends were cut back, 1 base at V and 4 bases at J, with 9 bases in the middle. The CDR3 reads CASSLNSGNQPQHF. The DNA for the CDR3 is TGCGCCAGCAGCTTGAATTCTGGGAATCAGCCCCAGCATTTT.

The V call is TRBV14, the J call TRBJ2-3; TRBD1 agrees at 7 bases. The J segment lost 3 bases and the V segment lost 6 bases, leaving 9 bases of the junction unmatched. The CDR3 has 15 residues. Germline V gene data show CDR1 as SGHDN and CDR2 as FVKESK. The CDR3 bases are TGTGCCAGCAGTCCGGACAGGATTCGGACAGATACGCAGTATTTT. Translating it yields CASSPDRIRTDTQYF.

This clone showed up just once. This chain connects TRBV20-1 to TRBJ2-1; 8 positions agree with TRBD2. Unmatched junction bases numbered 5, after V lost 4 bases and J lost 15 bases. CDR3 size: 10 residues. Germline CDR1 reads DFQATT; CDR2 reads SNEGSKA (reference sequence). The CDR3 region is CSANKREMFF. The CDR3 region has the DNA TGCAGTGCTAACAAGCGGGAGATGTTCTTC.

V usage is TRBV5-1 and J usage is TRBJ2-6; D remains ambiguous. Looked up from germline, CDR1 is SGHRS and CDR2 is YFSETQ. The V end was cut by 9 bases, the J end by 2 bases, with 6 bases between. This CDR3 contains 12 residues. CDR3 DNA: TGCGCCATCCCTGCTGGGGCCAACGTCCTGACTTTC. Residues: CAIPAGANVLTF.

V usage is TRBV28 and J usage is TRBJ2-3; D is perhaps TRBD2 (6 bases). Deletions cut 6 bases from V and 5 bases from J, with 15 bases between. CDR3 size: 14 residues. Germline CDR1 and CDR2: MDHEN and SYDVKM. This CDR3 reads CASREGPVRDTQYF. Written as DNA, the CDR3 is TGTGCCAGCAGGGAGGGGCCAGTAAGAGATACGCAGTATTTT. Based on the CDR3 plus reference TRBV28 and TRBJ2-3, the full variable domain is DVKVTQSSRYLVKRTGEKVFLECVQDMDHENMFWYRQDPGLGLRLIYFSYDVKMKEKGDIPEGYSVSREKKERFSLILESASTNQTSMYLCASREGPVRDTQYFGPGTRLTVL.

This chain's CDR3 is CASSLSTGGTEAFF. For the CDR3, the DNA is TGCGCCAGCAGCCTTTCGACGGGGGGTACTGAAGCTTTCTTT. The rearrangement joins TRBV4-3 to TRBJ1-1; possible D gene TRBD1, 5 bases. CDR3 size: 14 residues. V was cut by 4 bases and J by 5 bases, with 14 bases left in between. Germline-derived CDR1 and CDR2 are LGHNA and YSLEER.

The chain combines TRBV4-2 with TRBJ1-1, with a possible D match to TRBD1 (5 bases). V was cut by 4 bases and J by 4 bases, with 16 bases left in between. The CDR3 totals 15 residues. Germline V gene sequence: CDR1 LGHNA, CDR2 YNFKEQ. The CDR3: CASSPSGGRSTEAFF. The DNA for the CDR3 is TGTGCCAGCAGCCCCTCGGGGGGTAGAAGCACTGAAGCTTTCTTT.

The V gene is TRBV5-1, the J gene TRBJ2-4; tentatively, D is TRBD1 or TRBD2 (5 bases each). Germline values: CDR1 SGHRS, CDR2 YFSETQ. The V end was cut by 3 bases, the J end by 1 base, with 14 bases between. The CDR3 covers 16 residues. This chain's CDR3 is CASSYTSGTAKNIQYF. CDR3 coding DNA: TGCGCCAGCAGCTATACATCCGGGACGGCCAAAAACATTCAGTACTTC.

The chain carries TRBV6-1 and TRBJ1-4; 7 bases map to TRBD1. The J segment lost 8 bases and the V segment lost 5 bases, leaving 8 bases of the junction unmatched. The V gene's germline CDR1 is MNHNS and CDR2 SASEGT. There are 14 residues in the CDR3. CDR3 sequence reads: CASSLGGTDEKLFF. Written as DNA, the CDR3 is TGTGCCAGCAGTCTCGGGGGGACAGACGAAAAACTGTTTTTT.

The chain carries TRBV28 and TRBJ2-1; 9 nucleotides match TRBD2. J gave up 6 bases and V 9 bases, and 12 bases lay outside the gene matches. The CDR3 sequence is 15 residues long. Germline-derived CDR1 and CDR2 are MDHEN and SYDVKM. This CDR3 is CASTLAGSPANEQFF. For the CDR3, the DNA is TGTGCCAGTACTCTAGCGGGAAGCCCCGCCAATGAGCAGTTCTTC. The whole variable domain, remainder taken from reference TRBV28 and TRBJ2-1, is DVKVTQSSRYLVKRTGEKVFLECVQDMDHENMFWYRQDPGLGLRLIYFSYDVKMKEKGDIPEGYSVSREKKERFSLILESASTNQTSMYLCASTLAGSPANEQFFGPGTRLTVL.

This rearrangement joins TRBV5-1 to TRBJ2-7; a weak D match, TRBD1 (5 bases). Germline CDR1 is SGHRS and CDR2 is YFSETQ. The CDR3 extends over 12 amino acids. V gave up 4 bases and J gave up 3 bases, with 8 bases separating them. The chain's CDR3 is CASSETVYEQYF. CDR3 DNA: TGCGCCAGCAGCGAGACAGTCTACGAGCAGTACTTC.

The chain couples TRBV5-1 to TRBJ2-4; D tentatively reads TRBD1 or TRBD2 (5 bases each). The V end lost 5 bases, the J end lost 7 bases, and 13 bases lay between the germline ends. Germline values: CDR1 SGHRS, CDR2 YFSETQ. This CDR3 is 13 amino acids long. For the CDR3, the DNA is TGCGCCAGCAGTTCAGGGTCGGGGAACATTCAGTACTTC. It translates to CASSSGSGNIQYF.

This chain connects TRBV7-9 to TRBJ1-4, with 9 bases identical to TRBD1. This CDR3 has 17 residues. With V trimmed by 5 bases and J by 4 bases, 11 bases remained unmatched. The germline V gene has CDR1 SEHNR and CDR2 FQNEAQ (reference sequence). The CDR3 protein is CASSRMTGGLGNEKLFF. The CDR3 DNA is TGTGCCAGCAGCCGTATGACAGGGGGGCTCGGTAATGAAAAACTGTTTTTT.

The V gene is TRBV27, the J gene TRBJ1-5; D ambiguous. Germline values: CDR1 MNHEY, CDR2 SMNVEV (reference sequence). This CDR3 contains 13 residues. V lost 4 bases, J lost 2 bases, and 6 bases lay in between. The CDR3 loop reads CASSSSGNQPQHF. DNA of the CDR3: TGTGCCAGCAGTTCCTCGGGCAATCAGCCCCAGCATTTT.

CDR3 sequence reads: CASSVAGWLEETQYF. The CDR3 DNA sequence: TGTGCCAGCAGCGTAGCTGGTTGGCTAGAAGAGACCCAGTACTTC. This chain links TRBV9 with TRBJ2-5; D unresolved. Germline V gene data show CDR1 as SGDLS and CDR2 as YYNGEE. The CDR3 has 15 amino acids. The V gene lost 0 bases and the J gene lost 3 bases, with 12 bases spanning the gap.

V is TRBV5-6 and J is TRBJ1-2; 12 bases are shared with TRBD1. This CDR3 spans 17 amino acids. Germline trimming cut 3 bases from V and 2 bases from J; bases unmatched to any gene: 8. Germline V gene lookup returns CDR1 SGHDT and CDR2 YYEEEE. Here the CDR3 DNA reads TGTGCCAGCAGCTGGGGACAGGGGGCGCAAAGAAACTATGGCTACACCTTC. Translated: CASSWGQGAQRNYGYTF.